This T cell receptor (beta chain) was sequenced during a study of spatial heterogeneity in lung cancer. Study-level background: Within raw reads, each unique TCR and UMI combination appeared on average more than ten times.

This clonotype is termed medium-sized. Its antigen is unknown. MiXCR, applied by TCRdb to the 5' RACE reads, yields one record per CDR3 protein. The data contain 12,000 or so distinct CDR3 sequences, roughly an eighth of them singletons. The study, taken as a whole, reports: Circulating ubiquitous expanded tumor TCRs were observed more frequently at resection than at follow-up.

In germline, CDR1 is KGHSH, CDR2 LQKENI. The CDR3 contains 19 residues. Unmatched junction bases numbered 13, after V lost 4 bases and J lost 1 base. Time point described: sample taken at primary tumor resection. Researchers sequenced whole RNA taken from tumor, nontumor lung or frozen PBMC without sorting. Samples were obtained from about 72 donors, all untreated early-stage non-small cell lung cancer patients. The TCR originated in a female donor with early-stage non-small cell lung cancer. The material was PBMCs, obtained at surgery. The rearrangement uses TRBV18 and TRBJ2-6; 7 nucleotides agree with TRBD1. The CDR3 nucleotides read TGTGCCAGCTCACTCACGACAGGGAATGTCCGGTCTGGGGCCAACGTCCTGACTTTC. Its translation is CASSLTTGNVRSGANVLTF.